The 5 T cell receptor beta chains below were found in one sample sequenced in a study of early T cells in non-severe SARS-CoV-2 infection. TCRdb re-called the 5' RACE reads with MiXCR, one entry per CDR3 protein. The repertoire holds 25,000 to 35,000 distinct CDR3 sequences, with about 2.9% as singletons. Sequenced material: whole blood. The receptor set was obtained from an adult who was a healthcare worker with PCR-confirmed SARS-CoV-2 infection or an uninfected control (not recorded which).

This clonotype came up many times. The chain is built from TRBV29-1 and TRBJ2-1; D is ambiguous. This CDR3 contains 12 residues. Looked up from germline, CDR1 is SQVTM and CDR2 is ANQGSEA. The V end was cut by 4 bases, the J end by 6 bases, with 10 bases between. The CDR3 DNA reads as TGCAGCGTTGTTAAAGGGATCAATGAGCAGTTCTTC. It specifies CSVVKGINEQFF.

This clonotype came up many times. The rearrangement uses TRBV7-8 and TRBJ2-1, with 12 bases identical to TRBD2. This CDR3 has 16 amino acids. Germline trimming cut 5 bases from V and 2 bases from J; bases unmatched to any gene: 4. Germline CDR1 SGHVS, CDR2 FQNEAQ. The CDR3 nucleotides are TGTGCCAGCAGCCATGGACTAGCGGGGACCTACAATGAGCAGTTCTTC. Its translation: CASSHGLAGTYNEQFF.

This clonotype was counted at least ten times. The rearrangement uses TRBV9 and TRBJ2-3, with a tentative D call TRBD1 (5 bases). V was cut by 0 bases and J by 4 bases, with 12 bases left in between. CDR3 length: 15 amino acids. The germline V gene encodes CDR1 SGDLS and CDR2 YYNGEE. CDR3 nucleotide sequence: TGTGCCAGCAGCGTAGAGGGCAGGGCGGCAGATACGCAGTATTTT. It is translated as CASSVEGRAADTQYF.

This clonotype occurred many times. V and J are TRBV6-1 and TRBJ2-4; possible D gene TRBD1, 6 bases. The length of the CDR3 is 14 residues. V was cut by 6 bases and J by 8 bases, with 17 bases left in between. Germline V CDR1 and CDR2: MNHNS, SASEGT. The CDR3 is CASRTGTLGDIQYF. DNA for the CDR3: TGTGCCAGCAGAACCGGGACATTAGGGGACATTCAGTACTTC.

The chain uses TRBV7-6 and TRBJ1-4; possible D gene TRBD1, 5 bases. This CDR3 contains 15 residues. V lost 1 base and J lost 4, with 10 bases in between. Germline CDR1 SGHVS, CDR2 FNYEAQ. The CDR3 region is CASSLVAGSNEKLFF. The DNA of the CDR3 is TGTGCCAGCAGCTTAGTAGCAGGGAGTAATGAAAAACTGTTTTTT.